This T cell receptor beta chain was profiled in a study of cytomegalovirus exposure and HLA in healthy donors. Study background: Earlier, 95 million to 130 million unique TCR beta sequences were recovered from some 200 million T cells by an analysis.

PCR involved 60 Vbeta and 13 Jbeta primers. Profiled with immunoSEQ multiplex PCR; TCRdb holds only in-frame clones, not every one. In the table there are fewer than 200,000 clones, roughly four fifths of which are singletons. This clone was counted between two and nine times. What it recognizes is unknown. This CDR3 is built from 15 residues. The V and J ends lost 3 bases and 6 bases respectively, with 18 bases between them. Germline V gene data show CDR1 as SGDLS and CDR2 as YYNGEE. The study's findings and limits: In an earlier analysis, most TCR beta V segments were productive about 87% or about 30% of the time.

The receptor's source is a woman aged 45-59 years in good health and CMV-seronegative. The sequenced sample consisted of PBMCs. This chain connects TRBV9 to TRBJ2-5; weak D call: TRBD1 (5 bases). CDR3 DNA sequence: TGTGCCAGCAGCGCCGACAGTACGTCCTTGAAGACCCAGTACTTC. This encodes CASSADSTSLKTQYF. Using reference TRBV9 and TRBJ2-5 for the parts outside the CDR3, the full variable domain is DSGVTQTPKHLITATGQRVTLRCSPRSGDLSVYWYQQSLDQGLQFLIQYYNGEERAKGNILERFSAQQFPDLHSELNLSSLELGDSALYFCASSADSTSLKTQYFGPGTRLLVL.